This TCR beta chain was observed in a study of T cell responses to AZD1222 COVID-19 vaccine. General study results and limits: Along spike, vaccine-associated CD4 TCRs were found throughout, with dominance at 160-218 and 743-854.

The protocol was immunoSEQ multiplex PCR, while the TCRdb copy is restricted to in-frame clones and leaves out a portion. The sample records 95,000 to 150,000 clones, around 86% being singletons. The V end lost 7 bases, the J end lost 4 bases, and 19 bases lay between the germline ends. This CDR3 has 15 residues. Germline loops: CDR1 MNHEY, CDR2 SVGAGI. Of note for this clone: What it recognizes is unknown.

V gene TRBV6-5 combines with J gene TRBJ1-2; TRBD1 might be the D (5 bases). The TCR originated in an adult in good health. The source material was peripheral blood, sampled on day 0 of AZD1222 vaccination. For the CDR3, the DNA is TGTGCCAGCAACTATCACCGGGACGTTACCTATGGCTACACCTTC. Translated: CASNYHRDVTYGYTF.